This T cell receptor beta chain was identified in a study of T cell responses to AZD1222 COVID-19 vaccine. Study-level background: Analysis merged second doses at about 4 or about 12 weeks.

Profiled with immunoSEQ multiplex PCR; TCRdb holds only in-frame clones, not every one. The repertoire consists of some 84,000 clones, with about 86% occurring once and the leading ten covering more than 7%. Regarding the study as a whole: CD4 TCRs linked to vaccination spanned spike, dominating at 160-218 and 743-854. Just 5 or 6 AZD1222 recipients tested seropositive at baseline.

The germline V gene has CDR1 SGHAT and CDR2 FQNNGV. This CDR3 spans 14 amino acids. Trimming cost V 3 bases and J 0 bases; bases outside gene matches: 2. Turning to this clone: Its target is not known.

The receptor's source is an adult in good health. V usage is TRBV11-2 and J usage is TRBJ2-7; 7 positions match TRBD2. The sequences come from peripheral blood, collected on day 0 of AZD1222 vaccination. In DNA, the CDR3 is TGTGCCAGCAGCTTGGGAGGGAGCTCCTACGAGCAGTACTTC. As protein: CASSLGGSSYEQYF.